This is a list of T cell receptor beta chains from one sample in a study of OX40 agonist ivuxolimab in advanced cancers. Produced via immunoSEQ multiplex PCR; TCRdb's table is partial and in-frame only. The table shows roughly 63,000 clones, with around nine tenths occurring only once. The specimen was CD4+ or CD8+ T cells sorted from blood, collected in a trial of the OX40 agonist ivuxolimab. All receptors derive from an adult with an advanced solid tumor such as melanoma, head and neck, liver or kidney cancer. CDR3s leave out the opening cysteine and the closing phenylalanine or tryptophan. The order of the fields is D gene, V gene, J gene, CDR3 protein. The D gene is left open where the match is weak.

NA	TRBV5-1	TRBJ2-5	ASSGQETQY
NA	TRBV5-4	TRBJ2-5	ASSFSRGQETQY
NA	TRBV5-1	TRBJ2-7	ASSLDSGKGEQY
NA	TRBV4-3	TRBJ1-4	ASSQGNRENEKLF
NA	TRBV6-5	TRBJ2-3	ASSSEDHTDTQY
NA	TRBV5-1	TRBJ2-5	ASSSSQETQY
NA	TRBV6-1	TRBJ1-1	ASSATTEMNTEAF
TRBD2	TRBV5-4	TRBJ2-1	ASSPIIAGGIDEQF
TRBD2	TRBV27	TRBJ2-3	ASRQRLAGGPGTDTQY
NA	TRBV4-3	TRBJ2-3	FRPASTDTQY
NA	TRBV29-1	TRBJ1-2	SVTTGRFYGYT
NA	TRBV18	TRBJ2-5	ASSPGKWGAQETQY
NA	TRBV7-3	TRBJ1-1	ASSLTGTRYEAF
NA	TRBV7-9	TRBJ2-5	ASYYTPGSQETQY
NA	TRBV6-1	TRBJ1-2	ASSESYREDYGYT
NA	TRBV18	TRBJ2-5	ASSPLRETQY
TRBD1	TRBV18	TRBJ1-2	ASSPGDRVRGYT
NA	TRBV18	TRBJ1-1	ASLQNGNTEAF
TRBD1	TRBV25-1	TRBJ2-2	ASSGLGTGSGGELF
NA	TRBV15	TRBJ1-1	ATSRGAGSLTEAF
TRBD2	TRBV18	TRBJ2-7	ASSPVGLAGGGGEQY
NA	TRBV9	TRBJ2-2	ASSVGHQRTGELF
TRBD2	TRBV4-1	TRBJ2-3	ASSPFASGGGDTQY
NA	TRBV19	TRBJ2-3	ASKVGGTTDTQY
TRBD1	TRBV9	TRBJ2-1	ASSVRQGGSSSYNEQF
NA	TRBV6-1	TRBJ2-1	ASSEKDPANNEQF
NA	TRBV4-1	TRBJ2-1	ASSQEWTNNEQF